Included here is one T cell receptor (beta chain) sequence, with context. MiXCR was run by TCRdb on the reads, yielding one entry per CDR3 protein. The table records around 4,500 distinct CDR3 sequences, over 9.5% of them present only once. Per the germline V gene, CDR1 is SEHNR and CDR2 is FQNEAQ (reference sequence). The V gene end was trimmed by 4 bases and the J gene end by 7 bases; junction bases not matched to a gene: 6. The CDR3 is made up of 13 amino acids. The sequenced material came from CD4+ T cells from peripheral blood. The receptor was derived from a human donor with rheumatoid arthritis. This chain connects TRBV7-9 to TRBJ1-1, with 7 bases fitting TRBD1. The CDR3 region has the DNA TGTGCCAGCAGCTCAAGCAGGACAGGTGAAGCTTTCTTT. It is translated as CASSSSRTGEAFF.